This passage covers 31 T cell receptor beta chains from one sample sequenced in a study of cytomegalovirus exposure and HLA in healthy donors. Amplification used 60 Vbeta primers and 13 Jbeta primers. Method: immunoSEQ multiplex PCR; TCRdb's copy keeps in-frame clones and lacks some. Of some 150,000 clones detected, approximately 76% appear once; the ten largest clones hold over 1.1%. What was sequenced was PBMCs. The receptors stem from a man between 60 and 70 years old in good health and CMV-seronegative.

The rearrangement links TRBV2 to TRBJ2-4, with D perhaps TRBD2 (6 bases). V gave up 8 bases and J gave up 8 bases, with 13 bases separating them. The CDR3 extends over 12 amino acids. In germline, CDR1 is SNHLY, CDR2 FYNNEI. The CDR3 is CASGEAKDIQYF. The DNA of the CDR3 is TGTGCCAGCGGGGAGGCCAAGGACATTCAGTACTTC.

The chain employs TRBV5-1 and TRBJ1-2, with 11 bases that match TRBD1. Losses at the gene ends were 4 bases for V and 9 bases for J; bases not matched to a gene: 14. CDR1 is SGHRS, CDR2 YFSETQ, per germline. CDR3 length: 16 residues. The CDR3 is CASSASLGGQGVSYTF. The DNA of the CDR3 is TGCGCCAGCAGCGCGTCTCTAGGGGGACAGGGGGTCAGCTACACCTTC.

The V and J genes are TRBV7-2 and TRBJ2-5; D is perhaps TRBD1 (6 bases). The CDR3 is 15 amino acids. Germline lookup yields CDR1 SGHTA and CDR2 FQGNSA. Trimming took off 0 bases at V and 6 bases at J, with 14 bases between the two ends. In DNA form, the CDR3 reads TGTGCCAGCAGCTTAGCGGCCGGCAGGGGCCAGACCCAGTACTTC. The encoded protein is CASSLAAGRGQTQYF.

About this clone: The same CDR3 can be traced to other DNA sequences in this sample. The V gene is TRBV7-2, the J gene TRBJ2-5; 9 bases fit TRBD1. V lost 5 bases to trimming and J lost 5 bases; unmatched junction nucleotides: 3. The CDR3 totals 13 residues. Germline values: CDR1 SGHTA, CDR2 FQGNSA. CDR3 coding DNA: TGTGCCAGCAGCAGGGACAGGGAGGAGACCCAGTACTTC. This codes for CASSRDREETQYF. Full variable domain (outside the CDR3, taken from reference TRBV7-2 and TRBJ2-5): GAGVSQSPSNKVTEKGKDVELRCDPISGHTALYWYRQSLGQGLEFLIYFQGNSAPDKSGLPSDRFSAERTGGSVSTLTIQRTQQEDSAVYLCASSRDREETQYFGPGTRLLVL.

V gene TRBV28 combines with J gene TRBJ1-5; D gene uncertain. Trimming stripped 3 bases from V and 7 bases from J, with 7 bases between. Germline assignment: CDR1 MDHEN and CDR2 SYDVKM. The CDR3 is 12 residues long. CDR3 coding DNA: TGTGCCAGCAGTTTCGGCGGACAGCCCCAGCATTTT. Translated: CASSFGGQPQHF. The variable domain in full, completed from reference TRBV28 and TRBJ1-5, reads DVKVTQSSRYLVKRTGEKVFLECVQDMDHENMFWYRQDPGLGLRLIYFSYDVKMKEKGDIPEGYSVSREKKERFSLILESASTNQTSMYLCASSFGGQPQHFGDGTRLSIL.

V gene TRBV6-1 combines with J gene TRBJ2-3; the match to TRBD2 covers 8 bases. Losses at the gene ends were 4 bases for V and 3 bases for J; bases not matched to a gene: 9. Germline V gene data show CDR1 as MNHNS and CDR2 as SASEGT. CDR3 size: 16 residues. The CDR3 reads CASSGPIAGSTDTQYF. The CDR3 bases are TGTGCCAGCAGTGGACCTATAGCGGGAAGTACAGATACGCAGTATTTT.

CDR3 nucleotides: TGCGCCAGCAGTGAGTCTGGGAACAGGGGACCCACAGATACGCAGTATTTT. It encodes CASSESGNRGPTDTQYF. This sequence joins TRBV10-1 and TRBJ2-3, with 7 bases matching TRBD1. The CDR3 has 17 amino acids. Trimming cost V 0 bases and J 2 bases; bases outside gene matches: 8. CDR1 is WNHNN, CDR2 SYGVQD, per germline (reference sequence).

This clone has just one count. V usage is TRBV7-6 and J usage is TRBJ1-1; D is perhaps TRBD1 (6 bases). CDR3 length equals 12 residues. Trimming took 5 bases from V and 11 from J, leaving 15 bases between them. In germline, CDR1 is SGHVS, CDR2 FNYEAQ. CDR3 amino acids: CASSPSTGIAFF. The CDR3 DNA sequence: TGTGCCAGCAGCCCCAGTACAGGGATTGCTTTCTTT.

The CDR3 region is CASSIEQGINIQYF. The DNA of the CDR3 is TGTGCCAGTAGTATAGAACAGGGGATAAACATTCAGTACTTC. This chain connects TRBV19 to TRBJ2-4; 7 nucleotides align to TRBD1. The CDR3 runs 14 residues. Trimming took 0 bases from V and 6 from J; bases not matched to a gene: 2. CDR1 is LNHDA, CDR2 SQIVND, per germline (reference sequence).

The chain couples TRBV5-1 to TRBJ2-2; TRBD1 matches 11 bases. The CDR3 is made up of 16 amino acids. Germline CDR1 reads SGHRS; CDR2 reads YFSETQ. V trimming: 0 bases; J trimming: 7 bases; junction bases outside the gene matches: 5. The CDR3 DNA reads as TGCGCCAGCAGCTTGGCAGGACAGGGGGCCGGCGGGGAGCTGTTTTTT. Its translation is CASSLAGQGAGGELFF. Full variable domain (rest looked up from reference TRBV5-1 and TRBJ2-2): KAGVTQTPRYLIKTRGQQVTLSCSPISGHRSVSWYQQTPGQGLQFLFEYFSETQRNKGNFPGRFSGRQFSNSRSEMNVSTLELGDSALYLCASSLAGQGAGGELFFGEGSRLTVL.

The chain employs TRBV27 and TRBJ2-5; D is ambiguous. V was pared by 3 bases and J by 3 bases, with 8 bases between. Germline CDR1 and CDR2: MNHEY and SMNVEV (reference sequence). The CDR3 runs 13 residues. CDR3 sequence (DNA): TGTGCCAGCAGTTTTACCCGAGAAGAGACCCAGTACTTC. Its translation: CASSFTREETQYF.

This chain links TRBV14 with TRBJ2-3, with a weak D call TRBD1 (6 bases). V was clipped by 4 bases and J by 5 bases, with 10 bases between them. The CDR3 contains 13 residues. The V gene's germline CDR1 is SGHDN and CDR2 FVKESK. Here the CDR3 reads CASSLQGIDTQYF. CDR3 in DNA: TGTGCCAGCAGCCTTCAGGGGATAGATACGCAGTATTTT.

This chain links TRBV19 with TRBJ2-5, with D possibly being TRBD2 (5 bases). This CDR3 has 13 residues. The germline V gene encodes CDR1 LNHDA and CDR2 SQIVND (reference sequence). V was clipped by 8 bases and J by 11 bases, with 21 bases between them. The CDR3 is CASSASLSGEQYF. As DNA, the CDR3 is TGTGCCAGTTCGGCTTCTCTCTCTGGGGAGCAGTACTTC.

CDR3 in amino acids: CASGREGVTEAFF. As DNA, the CDR3 is TGTGCCAGCGGCCGAGAGGGAGTTACTGAAGCTTTCTTT. This sequence joins TRBV28 and TRBJ1-1; D is unresolved. Germline lookup yields CDR1 MDHEN and CDR2 SYDVKM. The CDR3 is made up of 13 amino acids. The ends were cut back, 8 bases at V and 5 bases at J, with 15 bases in the middle.

A few counts support this clone. The chain is built from TRBV5-1 and TRBJ1-1; D remains ambiguous. CDR3 length: 13 residues. CDR1 and CDR2 from the germline V gene are SGHRS and YFSETQ. Trimming shortened V by 4 bases and J by 1 base, and 8 bases separated the two germline ends. The CDR3 DNA follows: TGCGCCAGCAGCGTCCAGGAGAACACTGAAGCTTTCTTT. Encoded protein: CASSVQENTEAFF. The full variable domain, its missing parts supplied by reference TRBV5-1 and TRBJ1-1, is KAGVTQTPRYLIKTRGQQVTLSCSPISGHRSVSWYQQTPGQGLQFLFEYFSETQRNKGNFPGRFSGRQFSNSRSEMNVSTLELGDSALYLCASSVQENTEAFFGQGTRLTVV.

J is TRBJ2-7 and V is TRBV19; 8 nucleotides line up with TRBD2. The CDR3 has 14 residues. Germline values: CDR1 LNHDA, CDR2 SQIVND (reference sequence). Trimming removed 4 bases from V and 5 bases from J; junction bases left unmatched: 7. The CDR3 DNA follows: TGTGCCAGTAGTAAGAAGCGGGAGTCCCACGAGCAGTACTTC. Translation: CASSKKRESHEQYF.

This clone was observed a handful of times. The chain has TRBV10-1 and TRBJ2-7; TRBD2 matches at 8 bases. V was pared by 7 bases and J by 10 bases, with 3 bases of the junction left unmatched. This CDR3 has 10 amino acids. The germline V gene has CDR1 WNHNN and CDR2 SYGVQD (reference sequence). The CDR3 loop reads CASNGGGQYF. The CDR3 coding sequence is TGCGCCAGCAACGGGGGGGGCCAGTACTTC.

This sequence joins TRBV6-4 and TRBJ1-1; 8 bases agree with TRBD1. The CDR3 consists of 15 residues. Germline loops: CDR1 MRHNA, CDR2 SNTAGT. V lost 4 bases and J lost 4; bases outside the gene matches: 8. The CDR3 protein is CASSAGQGGVTEAFF. CDR3 DNA sequence: TGTGCCAGCAGTGCTGGACAGGGAGGGGTCACTGAAGCTTTCTTT.

Concerning this clone itself: Different DNA sequences within this sample yield the same CDR3. CDR3: CASRGTEIYEQYF. The DNA for the CDR3 is TGTGCCAGCAGGGGGACAGAGATATACGAGCAGTACTTC. The chain combines TRBV6-1 with TRBJ2-7; 7 nucleotides agree with TRBD1. This CDR3 is 13 amino acids long. J gave up 4 bases and V 6 bases, and 6 bases lay outside the gene matches. Per germline, CDR1 MNHNS and CDR2 SASEGT.

There are a few counts of this clone. This chain joins TRBV28 and TRBJ2-3; D might be TRBD1 (6 bases). This CDR3 has 13 residues. The germline gives CDR1 MDHEN, CDR2 SYDVKM. V gave up 10 bases and J gave up 2 bases, with 13 bases separating them. The CDR3 DNA is TGTGCCACCTTAAAGGGGGACACAGATACGCAGTATTTT. Translated, it gives CATLKGDTDTQYF.

This sequence joins TRBV19 and TRBJ2-6; TRBD1 agrees at 9 bases. The junction had 4 bases not matched to a gene; V was cut back by 3 bases and J by 1 base. The CDR3 length is 17 residues. Germline CDR1 is LNHDA and CDR2 is SQIVND (reference sequence). The CDR3 DNA reads as TGTGCCAGTAGTATGTCCGGGACAGGGTCTGGGGCCAACGTCCTGACTTTC. Its translation is CASSMSGTGSGANVLTF. Full variable domain (outside the CDR3, taken from reference TRBV19 and TRBJ2-6): DGGITQSPKYLFRKEGQNVTLSCEQNLNHDAMYWYRQDPGQGLRLIYYSQIVNDFQKGDIAEGYSVSREKKESFPLTVTSAQKNPTAFYLCASSMSGTGSGANVLTFGAGSRLTVL.

The rearrangement links TRBV30 to TRBJ1-2; TRBD1 agrees at 7 bases. Germline assignment: CDR1 GTSNPN and CDR2 SVGIG (reference sequence). There are 13 residues in the CDR3. Trimming cost V 5 bases and J 0 bases; bases outside gene matches: 3. This CDR3 is CAWGGQPNYGYTF. CDR3 DNA: TGTGCCTGGGGGGGACAGCCTAACTATGGCTACACCTTC. Using reference TRBV30 and TRBJ1-2 for the parts outside the CDR3, the full variable domain is SQTIHQWPATLVQPVGSPLSLECTVEGTSNPNLYWYRQAAGRGLQLLFYSVGIGQISSEVPQNLSASRPQDRQFILSSKKLLLSDSGFYLCAWGGQPNYGYTFGSGTRLTVV.

This chain joins TRBV11-2 and TRBJ2-6; tentatively, D is TRBD2 (6 bases). Germline lookup yields CDR1 SGHAT and CDR2 FQNNGV. Trimming cost V 0 bases and J 0 bases, with 15 bases left between them. The CDR3 runs 19 residues. The CDR3 bases are TGTGCCAGCAGCTTAGATGACGAGCGGGTCGACTCTGGGGCCAACGTCCTGACTTTC. Its protein product is CASSLDDERVDSGANVLTF. Based on the CDR3 plus reference TRBV11-2 and TRBJ2-6, the full variable domain is EAGVAQSPRYKIIEKRQSVAFWCNPISGHATLYWYQQILGQGPKLLIQFQNNGVVDDSQLPKDRFSAERLKGVDSTLKIQPAKLEDSAVYLCASSLDDERVDSGANVLTFGAGSRLTVL.

The rearrangement joins TRBV19 to TRBJ1-6; D not certain. Trimming left V 5 bases short and J 7 bases short, with 6 bases between. Germline CDR1 reads LNHDA; CDR2 reads SQIVND (reference sequence). The CDR3 is 12 amino acids. Here the CDR3 reads CASSLLNSPLHF. The CDR3 DNA follows: TGTGCCAGTAGTCTACTAAATTCACCCCTCCACTTT. Full variable domain (missing parts from reference TRBV19 and TRBJ1-6): DGGITQSPKYLFRKEGQNVTLSCEQNLNHDAMYWYRQDPGQGLRLIYYSQIVNDFQKGDIAEGYSVSREKKESFPLTVTSAQKNPTAFYLCASSLLNSPLHFGNGTRLTVT.

The rearrangement links TRBV29-1 to TRBJ2-5; D perhaps matches TRBD2 (5 bases). Germline CDR1 and CDR2: SQVTM and ANQGSEA. Trimming stripped 2 bases from V and 2 bases from J, with 12 bases between. The CDR3 runs 14 residues. The CDR3 DNA is TGCAGCGTTGAAAGGAGGCCAGGACAAGAGACCCAGTACTTC. Protein sequence: CSVERRPGQETQYF.

Comments on this clone: Additional DNA sequences in this sample encode the identical CDR3. The chain couples TRBV7-9 to TRBJ2-1, with 11 positions matching TRBD2. After removal of 5 bases from V and 9 bases from J, the junction contained 6 bases not matched to a gene. Per the germline V gene, CDR1 is SEHNR and CDR2 is FQNEAQ (reference sequence). This CDR3 region has 14 residues. The CDR3 region is CASSNIAGGPEQFF. CDR3 coding DNA: TGTGCCAGCAGCAACATAGCGGGAGGGCCTGAGCAGTTCTTC.

The chain joins TRBV5-1 to TRBJ2-7; D not certain. Germline V gene lookup returns CDR1 SGHRS and CDR2 YFSETQ. This CDR3 is built from 13 residues. V lost 0 bases and J lost 4, with 8 bases in between. The chain's CDR3 is CASSLDSVYEQYF. The CDR3 region has the DNA TGCGCCAGCAGCTTGGACTCCGTTTACGAGCAGTACTTC.

This clone appeared once. The chain links TRBV27 to TRBJ1-5; no clear D. The CDR3 consists of 15 residues. Germline lookup yields CDR1 MNHEY and CDR2 SMNVEV (reference sequence). The germline V and J ends were trimmed by 0 bases and 3 bases, with 9 bases remaining between them. The CDR3 spells CASSLSERHNQPQHF. The DNA for the CDR3 is TGTGCCAGCAGTTTATCGGAGCGGCACAATCAGCCCCAGCATTTT.

The V gene is TRBV4-3, the J gene TRBJ2-3, with 12 nucleotides matching TRBD2. The CDR3 is made up of 16 amino acids. CDR1 is LGHNA, CDR2 YSLEER, per germline. Unmatched junction bases numbered 12, after V lost 8 bases and J lost 6 bases. The CDR3 protein is CASGPRTGTSGDTQYF. DNA of the CDR3: TGCGCCAGCGGCCCCCGTACCGGGACTAGCGGGGATACGCAGTATTTT.

V is TRBV5-6 and J is TRBJ2-3, with D tentatively TRBD2 (5 bases). Germline loops: CDR1 SGHDT, CDR2 YYEEEE. With 3 bases removed from V and 5 bases from J, the gap between germline ends came to 19 bases. This CDR3 is built from 16 residues. The CDR3 loop reads CASSSVPTRTLDTQYF. In DNA, the CDR3 is TGTGCCAGCAGCTCGGTTCCGACACGGACTTTAGATACGCAGTATTTT.

This clone showed up just a few times. V usage is TRBV7-9 and J usage is TRBJ1-3; D remains unclear. From germline, CDR1 is SEHNR and CDR2 FQNEAQ (reference sequence). V was clipped by 2 bases and J by 8 bases, with 10 bases between them. This CDR3 has 13 amino acids. In nucleotides, the CDR3 is TGTGCCAGCAGCTTATGGGGAGTGGACACCATATATTTT. Encoded protein: CASSLWGVDTIYF. The whole variable domain, filled in from reference TRBV7-9 and TRBJ1-3, reads DTGVSQNPRHKITKRGQNVTFRCDPISEHNRLYWYRQTLGQGPEFLTYFQNEAQLEKSRLLSDRFSAERPKGSFSTLEIQRTEQGDSAMYLCASSLWGVDTIYFGEGSWLTVV.